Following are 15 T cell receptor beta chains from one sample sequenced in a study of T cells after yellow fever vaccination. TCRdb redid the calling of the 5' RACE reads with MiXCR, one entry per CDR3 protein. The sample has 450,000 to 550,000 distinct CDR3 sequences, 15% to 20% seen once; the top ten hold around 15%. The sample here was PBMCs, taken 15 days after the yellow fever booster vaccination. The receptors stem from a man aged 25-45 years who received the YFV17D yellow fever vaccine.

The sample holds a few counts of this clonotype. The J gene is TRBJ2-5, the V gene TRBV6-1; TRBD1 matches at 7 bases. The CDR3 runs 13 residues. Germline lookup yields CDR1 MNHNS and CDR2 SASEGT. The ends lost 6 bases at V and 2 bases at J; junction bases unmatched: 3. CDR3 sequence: CASRPTGQETQYF. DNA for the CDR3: TGTGCCAGCAGACCGACAGGGCAAGAGACCCAGTACTTC.

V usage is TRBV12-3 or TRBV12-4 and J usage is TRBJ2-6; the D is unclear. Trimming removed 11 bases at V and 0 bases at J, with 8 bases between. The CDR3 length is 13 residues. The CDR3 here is CAGRVSGANVLTF. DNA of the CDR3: TGTGCCGGAAGAGTCTCTGGGGCCAACGTCCTGACTTTC.

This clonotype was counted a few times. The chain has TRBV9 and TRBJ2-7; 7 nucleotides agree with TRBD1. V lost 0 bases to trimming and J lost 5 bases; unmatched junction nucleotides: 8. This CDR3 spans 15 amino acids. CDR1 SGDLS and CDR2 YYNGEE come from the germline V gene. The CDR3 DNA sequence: TGTGCCAGCAGCGTAGCCCAGGGGGATGGCCACGAGCAGTACTTC. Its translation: CASSVAQGDGHEQYF.

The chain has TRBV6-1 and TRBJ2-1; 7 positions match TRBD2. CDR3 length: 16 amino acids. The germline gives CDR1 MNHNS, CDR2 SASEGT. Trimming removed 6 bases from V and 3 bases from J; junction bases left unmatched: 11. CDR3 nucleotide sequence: TGTGCCAGCAGACTCTCTAGCGGAAACTTCTACAATGAGCAGTTCTTC. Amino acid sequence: CASRLSSGNFYNEQFF.

CDR3 nucleotide sequence: TGCGCCAGCAGCTTGGACAGGCTCTCTGGGGCCAACGTCCTGACTTTC. Its protein product is CASSLDRLSGANVLTF. The chain links TRBV5-1 to TRBJ2-6, with D perhaps matching TRBD1 (5 bases). This CDR3 region has 16 residues. V gave up 0 bases and J gave up 0 bases, with 7 bases separating them. Germline CDR1 reads SGHRS; CDR2 reads YFSETQ.

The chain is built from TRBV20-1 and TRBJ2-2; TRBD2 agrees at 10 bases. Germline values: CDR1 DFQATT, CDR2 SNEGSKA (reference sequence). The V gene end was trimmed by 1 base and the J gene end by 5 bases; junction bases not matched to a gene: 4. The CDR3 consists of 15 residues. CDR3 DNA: TGCAGTGCTAGAGTTTCTAGCGGGAGTACCGGGGAGCTGTTTTTT. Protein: CSARVSSGSTGELFF.

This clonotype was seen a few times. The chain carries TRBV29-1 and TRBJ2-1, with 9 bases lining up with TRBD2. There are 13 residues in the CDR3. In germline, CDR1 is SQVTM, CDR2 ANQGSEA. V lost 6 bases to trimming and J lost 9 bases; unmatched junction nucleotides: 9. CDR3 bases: TGCAGCGTGAATAGCGGGAGTAGAAGTGAGCAGTTCTTC. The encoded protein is CSVNSGSRSEQFF.

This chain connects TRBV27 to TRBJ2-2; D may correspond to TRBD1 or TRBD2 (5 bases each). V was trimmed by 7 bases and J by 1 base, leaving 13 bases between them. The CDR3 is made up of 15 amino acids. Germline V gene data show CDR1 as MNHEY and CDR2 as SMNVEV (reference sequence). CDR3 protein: CASTPGQLNTGELFF. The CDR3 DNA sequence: TGTGCCAGCACCCCGGGGCAGTTGAACACCGGGGAGCTGTTTTTT.

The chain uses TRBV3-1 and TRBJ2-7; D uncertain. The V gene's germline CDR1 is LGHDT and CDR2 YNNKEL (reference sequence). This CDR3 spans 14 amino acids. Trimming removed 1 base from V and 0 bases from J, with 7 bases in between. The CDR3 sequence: CASSQAPHSYEQYF. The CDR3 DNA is TGTGCCAGCAGCCAAGCTCCACACTCCTACGAGCAGTACTTC.

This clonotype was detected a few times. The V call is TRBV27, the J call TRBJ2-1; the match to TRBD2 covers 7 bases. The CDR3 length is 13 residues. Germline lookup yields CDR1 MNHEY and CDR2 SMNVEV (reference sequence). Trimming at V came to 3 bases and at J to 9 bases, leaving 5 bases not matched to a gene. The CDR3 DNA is TGTGCCAGCAGTTTCGTTGGGGGGGTTGAGCAGTTCTTC. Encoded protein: CASSFVGGVEQFF.

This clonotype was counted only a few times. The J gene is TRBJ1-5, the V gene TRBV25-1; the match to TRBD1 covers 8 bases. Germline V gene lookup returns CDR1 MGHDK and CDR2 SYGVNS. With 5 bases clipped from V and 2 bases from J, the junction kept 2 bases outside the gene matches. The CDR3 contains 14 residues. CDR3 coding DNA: TGTGCCAGCAGTAAACAGGGGGGCAATCAGCCCCAGCATTTT. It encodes CASSKQGGNQPQHF.

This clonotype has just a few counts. CDR3 residues: CASSWDSDQETQYF. In DNA form, the CDR3 reads TGTGCCAGTAGTTGGGACAGCGATCAAGAGACCCAGTACTTC. The J gene is TRBJ2-5, the V gene TRBV19, with 7 nucleotides matching TRBD1. V lost 5 bases to trimming and J lost 2 bases; unmatched junction nucleotides: 5. Germline CDR1 and CDR2: LNHDA and SQIVND (reference sequence). This CDR3 is 14 amino acids long.

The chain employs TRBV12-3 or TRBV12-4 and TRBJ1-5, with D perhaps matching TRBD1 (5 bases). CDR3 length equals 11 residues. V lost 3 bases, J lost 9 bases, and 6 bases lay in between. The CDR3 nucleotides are TGTGCCAGCAGTTTCGGGGCGCCCCAGCATTTT. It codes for CASSFGAPQHF.

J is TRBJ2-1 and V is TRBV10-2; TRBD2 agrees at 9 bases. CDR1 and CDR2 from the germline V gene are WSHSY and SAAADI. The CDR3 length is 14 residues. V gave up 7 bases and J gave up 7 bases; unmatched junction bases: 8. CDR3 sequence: CASNPGTSSNEQFF. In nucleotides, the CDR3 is TGCGCCAGCAACCCCGGGACTAGCTCTAATGAGCAGTTCTTC.

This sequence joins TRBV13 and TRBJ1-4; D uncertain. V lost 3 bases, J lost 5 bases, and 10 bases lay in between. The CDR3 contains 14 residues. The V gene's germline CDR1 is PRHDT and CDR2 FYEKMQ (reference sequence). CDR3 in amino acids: CASSFRAINEKLFF. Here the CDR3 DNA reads TGTGCCAGCAGCTTCCGGGCCATCAATGAAAAACTGTTTTTT.